This T cell receptor (beta chain) was observed in a study of blood T cell repertoires in COVID-19. Study as a whole: From the United States, Italy and Spain came samples of acute and convalescent COVID-19.

Trimming cost V 2 bases and J 0 bases, with 11 bases left between them. Germline V gene lookup returns CDR1 LNHDA and CDR2 SQIVND (reference sequence). The CDR3 spans 16 residues. Original analysis: For nucleated cells, counts were estimated from reference gene primer amplification. Assay used: immunoSEQ multiplex PCR; TCRdb lists only in-frame clones, some missing. V and J calls plus clone size are reproduced from that table; the DNA served to infer D and trimming. The sample includes under 550,000 clones, about 90% of them seen just once. The rearrangement joins TRBV19 to TRBJ2-1, with unresolved D. This TCR was sampled from a man in his late teens or twenties with COVID-19, enrolled during active disease. Sequencing used peripheral blood. In DNA, the CDR3 is TGTGCCAGTAGTATAATGGCGGAGAGCTCCTACAATGAGCAGTTCTTC. Its translation: CASSIMAESSYNEQFF.